This entry is about one T cell receptor beta chain. Trimming shortened V by 0 bases and J by 5 bases, and 9 bases separated the two germline ends. Looked up from germline, CDR1 is KGHSH and CDR2 is LQKENI. This CDR3 has 14 residues. The entry originates in a study of blood T cell repertoires in COVID-19. Study at large: Collection of acute and convalescent COVID-19 samples took place in the United States, Italy and Spain. PBMCs, B-cell-depleted T cells, or T cells were the source of the cDNA or gDNA that made up the material.

In the original analysis: The assay estimated nucleated cells by amplifying reference gene primers. Repertoires were generated with immunoSEQ multiplex PCR, while TCRdb's copy carries only in-frame clones and drops some. V and J calls and clone size are given by that table; D and trimming were obtained from the DNA. The data show 150,000 to 200,000 clones, with under 85% seen just once and approximately 2.6% held by the top ten. V usage is TRBV18 and J usage is TRBJ2-3; D unresolved. Specimen: peripheral blood. The TCR sequence derives from a man in his 70s with acute or convalescent COVID-19. CDR3 in DNA: TGTGCCAGCTCACCACCGTTCATTCAAGATACGCAGTATTTT. It codes for CASSPPFIQDTQYF.